This T cell receptor (beta chain) is drawn from a study of post-analysis software for immune sequencing data. Overall study findings and caveats: Significantly lower normalized Chao1 diversity was seen in multiple sclerosis patients than in controls.

This clonotype came up a few times. What it binds is not known. Researchers reported that TCR beta cDNA libraries carried unique molecular identifiers. Using its own MiXCR run on the PCR reads, TCRdb lists one record per CDR3 protein. This table has 380,000 or so distinct CDR3 sequences, roughly 30% appearing once. The TCR originated in a girl aged 10 to 17 with multiple sclerosis. The sample comprised blood.

CDR3 nucleotides: TGTGCCAGCAGTTACCCTGACCACGAGCAGTACTTC. Amino acids: CASSYPDHEQYF. The chain employs TRBV6-2 or TRBV6-3 and TRBJ2-7; D gene ambiguous. V lost 2 bases and J 5 bases, leaving 7 bases between the germline ends. From germline, CDR1 is MNHEY and CDR2 SVGEGT. CDR3 length: 12 amino acids.